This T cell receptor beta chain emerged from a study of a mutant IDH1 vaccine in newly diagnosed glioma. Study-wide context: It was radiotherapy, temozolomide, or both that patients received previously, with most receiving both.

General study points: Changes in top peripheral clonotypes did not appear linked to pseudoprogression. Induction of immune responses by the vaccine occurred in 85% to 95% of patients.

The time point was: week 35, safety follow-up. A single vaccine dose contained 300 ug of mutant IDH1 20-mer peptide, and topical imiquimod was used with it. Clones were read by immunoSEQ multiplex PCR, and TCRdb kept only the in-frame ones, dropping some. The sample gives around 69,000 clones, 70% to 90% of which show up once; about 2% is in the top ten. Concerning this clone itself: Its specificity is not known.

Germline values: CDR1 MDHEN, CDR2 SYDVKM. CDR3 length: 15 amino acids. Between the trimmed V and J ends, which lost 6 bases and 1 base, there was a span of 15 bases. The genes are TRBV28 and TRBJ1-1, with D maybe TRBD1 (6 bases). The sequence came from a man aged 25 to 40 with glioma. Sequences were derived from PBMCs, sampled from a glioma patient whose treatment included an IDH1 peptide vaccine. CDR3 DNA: TGTGCCAGCAGCCCCCAGACAGGAGGGAACACTGAAGCTTTCTTT. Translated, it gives CASSPQTGGNTEAFF.